This T cell receptor beta chain was found in a study of PD-1 blockade in classical Hodgkin lymphoma. The assay was immunoSEQ multiplex PCR, and TCRdb's table has in-frame clones only and misses some. This sample yields tens of thousands of clones, of which about 89% are seen a single time; 10% belongs to the top ten. Time point denoted: cycle 4 day 1 (C4D1), after five to seven weeks of nivolumab. Every patient had relapsed following autologous stem cell transplantation, and cohorts differed in brentuximab vedotin exposure. Comment on this clone: Its antigen is not identified.

Findings and caveats of the study: Before treatment, TCR diversity in newly diagnosed patients was reportedly lower than in healthy donors. Later analyses included only patients treated at least 1 year post-ASCT.

Sequencing used peripheral blood mononuclear cells (PBMCs), obtained before the fourth cycle of nivolumab. This clonotype was sampled from a human donor with classical Hodgkin lymphoma.

The CDR3 protein is CASSPRRGDLLHF. CDR3 DNA: TGTGCCAGCTCACCACGTCGGGGAGACCTTCTCCACTTT. V usage is TRBV18 and J usage is TRBJ1-6; D ambiguous. This CDR3 is built from 13 residues. Germline V gene data show CDR1 as KGHSH and CDR2 as LQKENI. V was pared by 1 base and J by 16 bases, with 14 bases between.